This TCR beta chain was identified in a study of blood T cell repertoires in COVID-19. Study-level information: There were acute and convalescent COVID-19 samples, and they came from the United States, Italy and Spain. In each case, the material was cDNA or gDNA derived from T cells, B-cell-depleted T cells, or PBMCs.

Study processing details: Using reference gene primer amplification, nucleated cell counts were estimated. Clones were read by immunoSEQ multiplex PCR, and TCRdb kept only the in-frame ones, dropping some. D and trimming were read from the DNA, whereas the V and J calls and clone size are those reported in that table. Among approximately 280,000 clones, 80% to 90% were seen once, and the ten largest hold 11%. V gave up 7 bases and J gave up 0 bases, with 13 bases separating them. Germline V gene lookup returns CDR1 MRHNA and CDR2 SNTAGT. The CDR3 covers 15 residues. The sequencing sample was made of peripheral blood. The V gene is TRBV6-4, the J gene TRBJ1-5; maybe TRBD1 (5 bases). The clonotype originates from a woman between 65 and 79 years old with acute or convalescent COVID-19. DNA for the CDR3: TGTGCCAGCACCGGGGGGACCTATAGCAATCAGCCCCAGCATTTT. This gives the protein CASTGGTYSNQPQHF.